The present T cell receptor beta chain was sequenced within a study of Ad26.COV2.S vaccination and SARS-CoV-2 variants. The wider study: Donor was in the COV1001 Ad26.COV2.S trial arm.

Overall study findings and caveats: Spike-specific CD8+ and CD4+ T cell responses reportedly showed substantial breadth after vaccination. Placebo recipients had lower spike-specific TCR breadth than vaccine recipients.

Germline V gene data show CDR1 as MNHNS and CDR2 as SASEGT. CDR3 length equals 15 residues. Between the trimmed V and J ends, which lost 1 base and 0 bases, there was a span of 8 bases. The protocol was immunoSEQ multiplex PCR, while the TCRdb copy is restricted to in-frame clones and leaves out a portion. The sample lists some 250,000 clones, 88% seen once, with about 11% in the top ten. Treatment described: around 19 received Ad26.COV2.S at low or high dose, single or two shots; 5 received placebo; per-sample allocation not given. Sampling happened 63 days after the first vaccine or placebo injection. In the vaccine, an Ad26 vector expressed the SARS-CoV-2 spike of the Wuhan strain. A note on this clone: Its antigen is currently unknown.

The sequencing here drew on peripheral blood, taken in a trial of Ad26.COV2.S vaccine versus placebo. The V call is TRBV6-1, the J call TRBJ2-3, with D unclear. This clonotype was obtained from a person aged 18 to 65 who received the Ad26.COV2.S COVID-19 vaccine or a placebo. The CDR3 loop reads CASSEEGSSTDTQYF. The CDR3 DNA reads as TGTGCCAGCAGTGAAGAGGGATCGAGCACAGATACGCAGTATTTT.